This TCR beta chain came from a study of early T cells in non-severe SARS-CoV-2 infection. In the study overall: Bulk RNA from unsorted whole blood was sequenced; chains were unpaired.

Unique molecular identifiers were affixed to single, distinct cDNA molecules. TCRdb analysed the 5' RACE reads with MiXCR anew, one entry per CDR3 protein. The sample carries 50,000 to 75,000 distinct CDR3 sequences, approximately 9.2% recorded once. CDR1 and CDR2 from the germline V gene are PRHDT and FYEKMQ (reference sequence). The CDR3 has 14 amino acids. V was pared by 1 base and J by 4 bases, with 11 bases between. The sequence derives from an adult who was a healthcare worker with PCR-confirmed SARS-CoV-2 infection or an uninfected control (not recorded which). The sequencing used whole blood, collected at baseline. The gene calls are TRBV13 and TRBJ2-7; tentative D call: TRBD2 (6 bases). The CDR3 loop reads CASSLAGTPYEQYF. As DNA, the CDR3 is TGTGCCAGCAGCTTAGCTGGGACTCCTTACGAGCAGTACTTC.